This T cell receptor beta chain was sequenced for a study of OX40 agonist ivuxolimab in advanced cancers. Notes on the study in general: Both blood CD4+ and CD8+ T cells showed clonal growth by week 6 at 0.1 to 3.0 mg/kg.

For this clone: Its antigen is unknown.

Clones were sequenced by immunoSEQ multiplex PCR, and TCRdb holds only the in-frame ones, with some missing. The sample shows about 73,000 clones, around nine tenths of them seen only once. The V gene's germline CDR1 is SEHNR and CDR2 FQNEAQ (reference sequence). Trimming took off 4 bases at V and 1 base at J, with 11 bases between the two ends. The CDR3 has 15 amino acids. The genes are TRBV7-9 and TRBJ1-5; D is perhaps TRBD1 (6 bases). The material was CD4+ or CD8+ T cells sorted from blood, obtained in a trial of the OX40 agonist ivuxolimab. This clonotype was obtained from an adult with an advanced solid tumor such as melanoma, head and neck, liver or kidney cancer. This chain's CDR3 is CASSSQGLSNQPQHF. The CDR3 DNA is TGTGCCAGCAGCTCACAGGGATTGAGCAATCAGCCCCAGCATTTT. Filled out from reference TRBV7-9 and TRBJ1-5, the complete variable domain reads DTGVSQNPRHKITKRGQNVTFRCDPISEHNRLYWYRQTLGQGPEFLTYFQNEAQLEKSRLLSDRFSAERPKGSFSTLEIQRTEQGDSAMYLCASSSQGLSNQPQHFGDGTRLSIL.